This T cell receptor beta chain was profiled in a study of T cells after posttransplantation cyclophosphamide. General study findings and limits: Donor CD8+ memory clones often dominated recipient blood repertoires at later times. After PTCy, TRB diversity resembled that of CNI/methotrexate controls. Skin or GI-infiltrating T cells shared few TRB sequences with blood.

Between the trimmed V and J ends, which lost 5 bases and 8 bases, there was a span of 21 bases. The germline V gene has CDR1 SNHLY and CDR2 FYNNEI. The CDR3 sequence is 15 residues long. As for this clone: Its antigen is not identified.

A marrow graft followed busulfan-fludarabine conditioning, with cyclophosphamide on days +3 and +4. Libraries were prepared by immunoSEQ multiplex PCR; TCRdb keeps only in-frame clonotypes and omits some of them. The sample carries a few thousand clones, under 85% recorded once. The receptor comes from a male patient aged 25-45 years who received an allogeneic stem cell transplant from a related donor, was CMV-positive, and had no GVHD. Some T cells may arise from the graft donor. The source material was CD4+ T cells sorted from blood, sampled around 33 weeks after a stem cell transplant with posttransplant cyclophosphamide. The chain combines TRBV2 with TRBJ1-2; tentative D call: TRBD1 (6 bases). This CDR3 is CASSHGTPLRNGYTF. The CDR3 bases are TGTGCCAGCAGTCACGGGACACCCTTGCGAAACGGCTACACCTTC. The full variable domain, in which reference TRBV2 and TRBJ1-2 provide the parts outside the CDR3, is EPEVTQTPSHQVTQMGQEVILRCVPISNHLYFYWYRQILGQKVEFLVSFYNNEISEKSEIFDDQFSVERPDGSNFTLKIRSTKLEDSAMYFCASSHGTPLRNGYTFGSGTRLTVV.